This T cell receptor (beta chain) stems from a study of blood T cell repertoires in COVID-19. As for the study in general: Specimens from acute and convalescent COVID-19 originated in the United States, Italy and Spain. T cells, B-cell-depleted T cells, or PBMCs provided the cDNA or gDNA that served as material.

CDR1 is SGHTA and CDR2 is FQGNSA in the germline V gene. The V gene end was trimmed by 5 bases and the J gene end by 2 bases; junction bases not matched to a gene: 9. The length of the CDR3 is 15 residues. Only in-frame clones appear in the TCRdb table, and some are missing; sequencing was by immunoSEQ multiplex PCR. Altogether some 99,000 clones are present, 80% being singletons, with the ten largest covering around 4.2%. This chain links TRBV7-2 with TRBJ2-7, with 7 bases matching TRBD1. Sequences were obtained from peripheral blood. This receptor was identified in a human donor in a cohort sampled during active or convalescent COVID-19. CDR3: CASSANLGTAYEQYF. CDR3 bases: TGTGCCAGCAGCGCGAATCTCGGGACAGCCTACGAGCAGTACTTC.